Each of the 7 T cell receptor beta chains below was sequenced from the same sample in a study of response to subunit inactivated influenza vaccine (dated by TCRdb to between 2017 and 2018). Libraries came from RT-PCR. This sample was sequenced with an Illumina HiSeq 2500. The public reads were reprocessed in TCRdb via fastp at Q25 and MiXCR, keeping in-frame beta chains. For every CDR3 protein sequence, its rows merge into one entry that carries the most common genes and DNA. Here the sample has roughly 550,000 distinct CDR3 sequences; under 25% occur a single time. The ten largest clones represent about 2.8% of the sample. This same sample was also part of a study on T cells expressing NK-cell markers. Looking at the second paper: TCR beta cDNA libraries were prepared using 5'RACE template switching, which introduced a universal primer site and unique molecular identifiers.

The sequencing here drew on CD4+ T cells sorted from PBMCs, taken 11 to 12 days after vaccination. These receptors came from a man aged 45-65 years who received an inactivated influenza vaccine. Donor details come from another sample of the same person, matched by shared clones.

The chain joins TRBV12-5 to TRBJ2-1; 8 bases align to TRBD1. The CDR3 has 15 amino acids. Germline values: CDR1 LGHNT, CDR2 FRNRAP. Trimming at V came to 5 bases and at J to 9 bases, leaving 12 bases not matched to a gene. Here the CDR3 DNA reads TGTGCTAGTGGTAAGACAACCATCGGGACAGGTGAGCAGTTCTTC. This sequence encodes CASGKTTIGTGEQFF.

The chain carries TRBV20-1 and TRBJ2-1, with 10 bases identical to TRBD2. The CDR3 covers 14 residues. Germline loops: CDR1 DFQATT, CDR2 SNEGSKA (reference sequence). The junction had 1 base not matched to a gene; V was cut back by 1 base and J by 4 bases. The CDR3 bases are TGCAGTGCTAGAGGGACTAGCGGTTACAATGAGCAGTTCTTC. This translates into CSARGTSGYNEQFF.

This sequence joins TRBV18 and TRBJ2-3, with D perhaps being TRBD1 or TRBD2 (5 bases each). CDR3 size: 16 residues. Trimming shortened V by 5 bases and J by 0 bases, and 15 bases separated the two germline ends. Germline V gene sequence: CDR1 KGHSH, CDR2 LQKENI. Here the CDR3 DNA reads TGTGCCAGCTCAATAACCGGGACGGCTAGCACAGATACGCAGTATTTT. Protein product: CASSITGTASTDTQYF.

This clonotype appeared many times. The V gene is TRBV15, the J gene TRBJ1-5; TRBD1 aligns across 10 bases. Losses at the gene ends were 9 bases for V and 7 bases for J; bases not matched to a gene: 9. In germline, CDR1 is LNHNV, CDR2 YYDKDF (reference sequence). The CDR3 length is 14 residues. As DNA, the CDR3 is TGTGCCACGGAGTTGGACAGGGGGAAGCAGCCCCAGCATTTT. Translating it yields CATELDRGKQPQHF.

This clonotype has more than one count but fewer than ten. The chain links TRBV6-1 to TRBJ1-1, with TRBD1 matching 7 bases. V shed 6 bases, J shed 3 bases, and the junction held 4 bases outside the gene matches. The CDR3 has 13 amino acids. Germline lookup yields CDR1 MNHNS and CDR2 SASEGT. CDR3 region: CASRRGQDTEAFF. The DNA of the CDR3 is TGTGCCAGCAGACGAGGACAGGACACTGAAGCTTTCTTT.

The rearrangement uses TRBV29-1 and TRBJ2-3, with TRBD1 as a possible D gene (5 bases). The V and J ends lost 6 bases and 4 bases respectively, with 8 bases between them. The CDR3 sequence is 11 residues long. Germline V lookup: CDR1 SQVTM, CDR2 ANQGSEA. CDR3 nucleotide sequence: TGCAGCGTGGGGCTTGCAGATACGCAGTATTTT. This gives the protein CSVGLADTQYF.

The V and J genes are TRBV5-1 and TRBJ2-7; 7 bases align to TRBD2. J lost 0 bases, V lost 4 bases, and 4 bases had no gene match. This CDR3 region has 14 residues. Germline V lookup: CDR1 SGHRS, CDR2 YFSETQ. The CDR3: CASSAGASSYEQYF. The CDR3 DNA reads as TGCGCCAGCAGCGCGGGAGCGTCCTCCTACGAGCAGTACTTC. The complete variable domain, with remaining parts taken from reference TRBV5-1 and TRBJ2-7, reads KAGVTQTPRYLIKTRGQQVTLSCSPISGHRSVSWYQQTPGQGLQFLFEYFSETQRNKGNFPGRFSGRQFSNSRSEMNVSTLELGDSALYLCASSAGASSYEQYFGPGTRLTVT.